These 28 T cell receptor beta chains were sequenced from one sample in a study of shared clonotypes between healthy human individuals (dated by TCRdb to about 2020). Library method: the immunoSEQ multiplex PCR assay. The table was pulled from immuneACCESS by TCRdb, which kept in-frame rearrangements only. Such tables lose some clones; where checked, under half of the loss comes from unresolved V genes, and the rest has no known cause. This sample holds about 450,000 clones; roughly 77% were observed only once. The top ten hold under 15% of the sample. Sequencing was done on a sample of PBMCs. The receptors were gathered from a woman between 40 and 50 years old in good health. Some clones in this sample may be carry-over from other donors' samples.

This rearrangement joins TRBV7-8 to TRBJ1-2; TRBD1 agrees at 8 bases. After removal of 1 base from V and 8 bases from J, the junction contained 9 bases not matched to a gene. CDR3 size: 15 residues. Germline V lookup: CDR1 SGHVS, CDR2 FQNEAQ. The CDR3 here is CASSLVRDRRMGYTF. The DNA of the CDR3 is TGTGCCAGCAGCTTAGTCCGGGACAGGCGGATGGGCTACACCTTC.

Here the CDR3 DNA reads TGTGCCAGCAGCCCATCCTTGCTGGCAGAGCAAGAGACCCAGTACTTC. It is translated as CASSPSLLAEQETQYF. This chain joins TRBV7-6 and TRBJ2-5, with no clear D. The germline CDR1 and CDR2 sequences are SGHVS and FNYEAQ. Trimming removed 5 bases at V and 2 bases at J, with 18 bases between. The CDR3 is made up of 16 amino acids.

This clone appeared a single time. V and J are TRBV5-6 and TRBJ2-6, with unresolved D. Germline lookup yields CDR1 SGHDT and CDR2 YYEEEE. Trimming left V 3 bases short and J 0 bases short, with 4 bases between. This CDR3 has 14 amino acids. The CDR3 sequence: CASSSSSGANVLTF. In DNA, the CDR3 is TGTGCCAGCAGCTCCTCCTCTGGGGCCAACGTCCTGACTTTC.

The CDR3: CASRQGPSYEQYF. In DNA form, the CDR3 reads TGTGCCAGCAGACAGGGGCCCTCCTACGAGCAGTACTTC. The chain links TRBV2 to TRBJ2-7; 7 bases line up with TRBD1. CDR1 is SNHLY, CDR2 FYNNEI, per germline. The V and J ends lost 6 bases and 0 bases, in that order; junction bases with no gene match: 2. CDR3 length equals 13 residues.

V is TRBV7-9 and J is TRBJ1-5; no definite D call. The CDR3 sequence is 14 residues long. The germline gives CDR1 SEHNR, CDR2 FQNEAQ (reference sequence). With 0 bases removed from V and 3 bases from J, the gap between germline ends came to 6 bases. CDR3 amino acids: CASSLATPNQPQHF. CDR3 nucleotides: TGTGCCAGCAGCTTAGCGACACCCAATCAGCCCCAGCATTTT.

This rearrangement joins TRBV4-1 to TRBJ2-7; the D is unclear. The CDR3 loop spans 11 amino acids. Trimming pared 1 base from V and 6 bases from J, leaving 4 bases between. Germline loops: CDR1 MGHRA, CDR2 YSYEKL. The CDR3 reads CASSQGIEQYF. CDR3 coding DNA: TGCGCCAGCAGCCAAGGTATCGAGCAGTACTTC.

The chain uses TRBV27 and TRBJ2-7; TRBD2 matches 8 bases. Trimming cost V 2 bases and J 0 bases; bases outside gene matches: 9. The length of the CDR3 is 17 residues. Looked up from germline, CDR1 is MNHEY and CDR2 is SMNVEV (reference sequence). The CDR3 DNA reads TGTGCCAGCAGTTTAATGTCAGCGGGAGTCACCTCCTACGAGCAGTACTTC. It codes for CASSLMSAGVTSYEQYF.

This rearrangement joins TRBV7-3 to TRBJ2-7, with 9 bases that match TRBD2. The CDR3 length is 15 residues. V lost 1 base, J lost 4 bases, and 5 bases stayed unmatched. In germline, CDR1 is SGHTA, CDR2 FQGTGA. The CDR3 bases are TGTGCCAGCAGCTTAAACGCGGGAGGGTTGTACGAGCAGTACTTC. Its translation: CASSLNAGGLYEQYF.

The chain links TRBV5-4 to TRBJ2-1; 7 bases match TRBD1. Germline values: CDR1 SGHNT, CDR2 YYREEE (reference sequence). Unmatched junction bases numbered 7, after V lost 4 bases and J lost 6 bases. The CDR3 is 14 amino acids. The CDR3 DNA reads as TGTGCCAGCAGCAGTGATGGACAGGCCAATGAGCAGTTCTTC. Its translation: CASSSDGQANEQFF.

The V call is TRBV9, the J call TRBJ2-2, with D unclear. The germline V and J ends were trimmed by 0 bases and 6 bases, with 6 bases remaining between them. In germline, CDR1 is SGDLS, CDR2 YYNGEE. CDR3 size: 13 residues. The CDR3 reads CASSVGIAGELFF. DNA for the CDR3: TGTGCCAGCAGCGTAGGAATTGCCGGGGAGCTGTTTTTT.

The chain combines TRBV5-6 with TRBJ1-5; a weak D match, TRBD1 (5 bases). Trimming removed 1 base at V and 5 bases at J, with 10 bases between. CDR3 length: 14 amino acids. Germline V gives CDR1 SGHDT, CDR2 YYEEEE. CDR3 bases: TGTGCCAGCAGCTTGCTGGCGGGGGATCAGCCCCAGCATTTT. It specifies CASSLLAGDQPQHF.

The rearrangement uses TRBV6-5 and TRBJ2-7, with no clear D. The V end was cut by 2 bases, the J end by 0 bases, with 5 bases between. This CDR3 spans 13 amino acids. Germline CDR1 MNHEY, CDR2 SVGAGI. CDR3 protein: CASSYGFSYEQYF. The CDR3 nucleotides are TGTGCCAGCAGTTACGGTTTCTCCTACGAGCAGTACTTC.

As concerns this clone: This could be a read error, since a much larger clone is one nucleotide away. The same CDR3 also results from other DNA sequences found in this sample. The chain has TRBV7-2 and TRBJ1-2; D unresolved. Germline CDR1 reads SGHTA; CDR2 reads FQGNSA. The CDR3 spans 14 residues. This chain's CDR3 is CASSFRALRAGYTF. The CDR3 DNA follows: TGTGCTAGCAGCTTCCGGGCCCTCCGGGCCGGCTACACCTTC.

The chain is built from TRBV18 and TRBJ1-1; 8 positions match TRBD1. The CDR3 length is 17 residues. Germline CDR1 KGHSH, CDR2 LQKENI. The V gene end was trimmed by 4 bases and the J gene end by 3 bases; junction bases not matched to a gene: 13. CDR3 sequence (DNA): TGTGCCAGCTCACTGCGCCCACAGGGGGTGAGAGACACTGAAGCTTTCTTT. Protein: CASSLRPQGVRDTEAFF.

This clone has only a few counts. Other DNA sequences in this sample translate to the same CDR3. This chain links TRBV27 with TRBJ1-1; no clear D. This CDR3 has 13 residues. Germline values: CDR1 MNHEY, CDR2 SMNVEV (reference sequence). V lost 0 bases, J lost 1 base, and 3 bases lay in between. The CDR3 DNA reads TGTGCCAGCAGTTTATCGAGGAACACTGAAGCTTTCTTT. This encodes CASSLSRNTEAFF.

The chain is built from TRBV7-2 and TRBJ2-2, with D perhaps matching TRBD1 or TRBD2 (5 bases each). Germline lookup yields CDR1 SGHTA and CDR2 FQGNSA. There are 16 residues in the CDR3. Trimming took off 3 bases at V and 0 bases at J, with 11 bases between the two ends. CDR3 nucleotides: TGTGCCAGCAGCTTGTGGGACGTAGCGAACACCGGGGAGCTGTTTTTT. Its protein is CASSLWDVANTGELFF.

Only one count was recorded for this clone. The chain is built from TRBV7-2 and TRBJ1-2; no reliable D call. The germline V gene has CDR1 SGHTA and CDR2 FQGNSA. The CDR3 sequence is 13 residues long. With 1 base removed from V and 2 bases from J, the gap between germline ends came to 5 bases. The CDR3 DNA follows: TGTGCCAGCAGCTTAGACATAAACTATGGCTACACCTTC. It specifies CASSLDINYGYTF.

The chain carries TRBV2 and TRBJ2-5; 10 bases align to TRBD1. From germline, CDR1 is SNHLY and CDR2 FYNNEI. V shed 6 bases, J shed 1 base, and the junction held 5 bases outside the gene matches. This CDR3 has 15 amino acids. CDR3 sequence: CASSGQGGPQETQYF. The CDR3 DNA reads TGTGCCAGCAGCGGACAGGGGGGGCCCCAAGAGACCCAGTACTTC.

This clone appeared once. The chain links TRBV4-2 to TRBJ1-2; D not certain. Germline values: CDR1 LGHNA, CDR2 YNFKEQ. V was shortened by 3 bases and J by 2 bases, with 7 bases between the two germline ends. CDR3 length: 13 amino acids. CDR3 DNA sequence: TGTGCCAGCAGCCACGGAAAGAACTATGGCTACACCTTC. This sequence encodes CASSHGKNYGYTF.

The CDR3 nucleotides read TGTGCCAGCAGCTTGTGGGGTGCGGAGACCCAGTACTTC. Translation gives CASSLWGAETQYF. The chain has TRBV5-6 and TRBJ2-5; D gene uncertain. This CDR3 spans 13 amino acids. V lost 1 base to trimming and J lost 5 bases, with 9 bases between them. The germline V gene encodes CDR1 SGHDT and CDR2 YYEEEE.

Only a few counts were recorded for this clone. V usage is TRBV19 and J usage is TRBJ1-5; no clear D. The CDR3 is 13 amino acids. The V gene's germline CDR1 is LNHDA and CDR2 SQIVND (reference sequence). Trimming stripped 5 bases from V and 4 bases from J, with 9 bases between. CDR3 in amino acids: CASSVDLNQPQHF. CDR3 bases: TGTGCCAGTAGTGTGGACCTGAATCAGCCCCAGCATTTT. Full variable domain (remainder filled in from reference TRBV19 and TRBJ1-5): DGGITQSPKYLFRKEGQNVTLSCEQNLNHDAMYWYRQDPGQGLRLIYYSQIVNDFQKGDIAEGYSVSREKKESFPLTVTSAQKNPTAFYLCASSVDLNQPQHFGDGTRLSIL.

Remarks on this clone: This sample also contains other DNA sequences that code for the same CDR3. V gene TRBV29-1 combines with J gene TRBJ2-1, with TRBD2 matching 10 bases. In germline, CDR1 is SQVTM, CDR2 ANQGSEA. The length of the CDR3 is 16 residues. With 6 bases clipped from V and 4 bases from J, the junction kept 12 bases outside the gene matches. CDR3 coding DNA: TGCAGCGTCCCCAGGGAAGGGACTAGCGATTACAATGAGCAGTTCTTC. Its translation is CSVPREGTSDYNEQFF.

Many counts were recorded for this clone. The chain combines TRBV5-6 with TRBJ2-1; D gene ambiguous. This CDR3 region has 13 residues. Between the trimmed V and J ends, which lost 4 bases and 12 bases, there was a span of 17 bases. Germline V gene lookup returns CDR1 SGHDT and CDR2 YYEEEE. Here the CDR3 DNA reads TGTGCCAGCAGCGTTGCATGGAACACTGGGCAGTTCTTC. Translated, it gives CASSVAWNTGQFF.

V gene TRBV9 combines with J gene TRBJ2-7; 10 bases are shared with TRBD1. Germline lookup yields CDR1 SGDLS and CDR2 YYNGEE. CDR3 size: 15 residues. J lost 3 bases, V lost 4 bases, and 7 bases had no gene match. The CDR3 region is CASSPQDRGYYEQYF. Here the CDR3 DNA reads TGTGCCAGCAGCCCCCAGGACAGGGGGTACTACGAGCAGTACTTC.

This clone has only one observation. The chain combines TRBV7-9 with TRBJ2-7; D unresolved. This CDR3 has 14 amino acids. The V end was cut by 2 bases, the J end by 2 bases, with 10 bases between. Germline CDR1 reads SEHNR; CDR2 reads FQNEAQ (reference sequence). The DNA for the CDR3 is TGTGCCAGCAGCTTATATGGGGAAACCTACGAGCAGTACTTC. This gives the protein CASSLYGETYEQYF.

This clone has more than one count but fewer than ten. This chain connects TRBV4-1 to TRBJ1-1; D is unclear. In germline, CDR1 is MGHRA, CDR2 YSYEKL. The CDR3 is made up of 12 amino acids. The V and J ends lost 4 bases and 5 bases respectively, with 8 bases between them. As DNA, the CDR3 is TGCGCCAGCAGCCTAGCGTTTACTGAAGCTTTCTTT. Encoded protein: CASSLAFTEAFF.

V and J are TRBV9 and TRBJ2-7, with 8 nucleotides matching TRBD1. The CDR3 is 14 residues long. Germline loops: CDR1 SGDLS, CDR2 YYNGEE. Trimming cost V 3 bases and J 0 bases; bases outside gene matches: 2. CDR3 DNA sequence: TGTGCCAGCAGCGGACAGGGGAGCTCCTACGAGCAGTACTTC. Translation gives CASSGQGSSYEQYF.

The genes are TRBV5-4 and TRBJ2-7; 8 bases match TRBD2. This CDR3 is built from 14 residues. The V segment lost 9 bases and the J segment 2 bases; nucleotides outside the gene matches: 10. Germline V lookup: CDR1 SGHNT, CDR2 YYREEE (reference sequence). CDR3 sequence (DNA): TGTGCCATGGGTCGCGGGGGGCGCACCTACGAGCAGTACTTC. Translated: CAMGRGGRTYEQYF.